The clone carrying this T cell receptor beta chain has a handful of counts. This entry is derived from a study of blood T cell repertoires in COVID-19. In the original workflow: By means of reference gene primer amplification, nucleated cell counts were estimated. Assay: immunoSEQ multiplex PCR; the TCRdb copy retains only in-frame clones and omits some. V, J and clone size reflect that table, while D and trimming were determined from the DNA. The sample holds hundreds of thousands of clones, roughly 90% seen once. The V and J ends lost 2 bases and 4 bases, in that order; junction bases with no gene match: 1. The CDR3 consists of 13 residues.

This receptor was identified in a woman aged 18-30 years who had been exposed to COVID-19. V gene TRBV12-3 or TRBV12-4 combines with J gene TRBJ1-1; 7 bases map to TRBD1. The sample was PBMCs or T cells enriched from blood (not recorded which). CDR3 nucleotides: TGTGCCAGCAGTTTAAGGGGGCGCACTGAAGCTTTCTTT. Residues: CASSLRGRTEAFF.